The source of this TCR beta chain is a study of identical twins. Study results and limitations: Out-of-frame alpha sequences common to twins exhibited a surplus of low generation probability.

Notes on this clonotype: Its cognate antigen is unknown.

TCRdb re-called the 5' RACE reads with MiXCR, one entry per CDR3 protein. The profile shows around 1.7 million distinct CDR3 sequences, under 35% of them singletons. Germline V lookup: CDR1 SQVTM, CDR2 ANQGSEA. J lost 4 bases, V lost 6 bases, and 11 bases had no gene match. This CDR3 is 15 amino acids long. This chain joins TRBV29-1 and TRBJ2-3; 9 bases are a match to TRBD2. This clonotype was obtained from a newborn girl in good health. Sequences were obtained from cord blood. The CDR3 bases are TGCAGCGTCGGCGGGCTAGCGGGGCTCCCAGATACGCAGTATTTT. It specifies CSVGGLAGLPDTQYF.